This entry lists 10 T cell receptor beta chains sequenced from one sample in a study of T-cell reconstitution after alpha-beta-depleted transplantation in children. A library of TCRbeta sequences, prepared with unique molecular identifiers, was generated. Each CDR3 protein gets one entry after TCRdb re-called the PCR reads with MiXCR. The data contain nearly 250,000 distinct CDR3 sequences, roughly 7.7% of them singletons. The sequenced sample was PBMCs, mostly from graft donor cells, obtained 180 days after TCRalphabeta/CD19-depleted stem cell transplant. Every receptor here comes from a male patient younger than 18 who had a stem cell transplant for acute lymphoblastic leukemia, so the T cells may come from the graft donor.

The J gene is TRBJ1-2, the V gene TRBV7-9; D call uncertain. CDR3 length: 12 residues. Germline CDR1 SEHNR, CDR2 FQNEAQ (reference sequence). Trimming left V 2 bases short and J 14 bases short, with 15 bases between. As DNA, the CDR3 is TGTGCCAGCAGCTTAAACACCAAAGCCGAAACCTTC. Amino acid sequence: CASSLNTKAETF.

This clonotype has ten or more counts. The chain recombines TRBV12-3 or TRBV12-4 with TRBJ2-1; the D call may be TRBD1 or TRBD2 (5 bases each). CDR3 size: 14 residues. Deletions cut 8 bases from V and 0 bases from J, with 11 bases between. The CDR3 sequence is CASWDGSSYNEQFF. DNA for the CDR3: TGTGCCAGCTGGGACGGTAGCTCCTACAATGAGCAGTTCTTC.

This chain joins TRBV2 and TRBJ2-7, with D uncertain. CDR3 length: 10 residues. CDR1 and CDR2 (germline): SNHLY, FYNNEI. Trimming removed 4 bases at V and 5 bases at J, with 3 bases between. Written as DNA, the CDR3 is TGTGCCAGCAGTGCTAACGAGCAGTACTTC. Encoded protein: CASSANEQYF.

There are many counts of this clonotype. The chain has TRBV6-1 and TRBJ2-3; D may be TRBD2 (7 bases). With 6 bases removed from V and 4 bases from J, the gap between germline ends came to 17 bases. CDR1 and CDR2 (germline): MNHNS, SASEGT. The CDR3 runs to 15 residues. The CDR3 coding sequence is TGTGCCAGCAGCCCGAGGGGGGGCCGGGCAGATACGCAGTATTTT. Amino acid sequence: CASSPRGGRADTQYF.

This clonotype was recorded at least ten times. This chain links TRBV5-1 with TRBJ1-1; D gene uncertain. The V and J ends lost 2 bases and 0 bases respectively, with 11 bases between them. Germline-derived CDR1 and CDR2 are SGHRS and YFSETQ. This CDR3 has 15 residues. CDR3 nucleotides: TGCGCCAGCAGCTTATCGACGGCAGTGAACACTGAAGCTTTCTTT. This translates into CASSLSTAVNTEAFF.

As for this clonotype: A read error may produce the germline difference seen at one junction end. The chain carries TRBV20-1 and TRBJ2-7, with D unclear. The CDR3 is made up of 15 amino acids. Germline V gene sequence: CDR1 DFQATT, CDR2 SNEGSKA (reference sequence). The chain's CDR3 is CSATRRTTSPYEQSF. Written as DNA, the CDR3 is TGCAGTGCCACGCGACGGACGACGAGCCCCTACGAGCAGTCCTTC.

Points on this clonotype: A single base separates this from a much larger clone, so it may be a read error. The V and J genes are TRBV5-1 and TRBJ2-7; no firm D call. The germline V gene has CDR1 SGHRS and CDR2 YFSETQ. The ends were cut back, 6 bases at V and 5 bases at J, with 24 bases in the middle. The CDR3 covers 16 residues. The CDR3 protein is CASTPGYSQPIHEQYF. For the CDR3, the DNA is TGCGCCAGCACCCCGGGCTACTCACAGCCCATCCACGAGCAGTACTTC.

There are many counts of this clonotype. The rearrangement links TRBV5-1 to TRBJ2-6; tentative D call: TRBD2 (6 bases). From germline, CDR1 is SGHRS and CDR2 YFSETQ. The CDR3 consists of 17 residues. Trimming removed 5 bases at V and 2 bases at J, with 17 bases between. This chain's CDR3 is CASRPLLGGTGANVLTF. In DNA form, the CDR3 reads TGCGCCAGCAGACCCCTTTTAGGAGGGACTGGGGCCAACGTCCTGACTTTC.

Remarks on this clonotype: A much larger clone differs by one base, so this may be a read error. The V and J genes are TRBV21-1 and TRBJ2-5; TRBD1 was called by the table and not checked on the DNA. TRBV21-1 is a known pseudogene. This CDR3 comprises 19 residues. CDR3: CASSSNPFTGRQEGETQYF. The CDR3 DNA follows: TGTGCCAGCAGCTCAAATCCCTTTACAGGGAGGCAGGAGGGGGAGACCCAGTACTTC.

This clonotype has ten or more counts. The V and J genes are TRBV9 and TRBJ2-3, with D unresolved. V gave up 0 bases and J gave up 4 bases, with 3 bases separating them. The CDR3 contains 12 residues. Germline V lookup: CDR1 SGDLS, CDR2 YYNGEE. CDR3 sequence (DNA): TGTGCCAGCAGCGTAGAGCCAGATACGCAGTATTTT. Its protein is CASSVEPDTQYF.